This T cell receptor (beta chain) was obtained from a study of blood T cell repertoires in COVID-19. In the original workflow: Estimation of nucleated cell counts was performed using reference gene primer amplification. Libraries were prepared by immunoSEQ multiplex PCR; TCRdb keeps only in-frame clonotypes and omits some of them. V, J and clone size are those of that table, while D and trimming were read from the DNA. Of 290,000 or so clones listed, around 90% are singletons. The CDR3 is made up of 16 amino acids. V gave up 1 base and J gave up 7 bases; unmatched junction bases: 3. Germline V gene lookup returns CDR1 SGHNT and CDR2 YENEEA.

The TCR originated in a man younger than 30 with active or convalescent COVID-19. The rearrangement uses TRBV11-3 and TRBJ2-1; 14 bases agree with TRBD2. The source material was peripheral blood. CDR3 in DNA: TGTGCCAGCAGCTTAGGACTAGCGGGGGGGTCGAATGAGCAGTTCTTC. It yields the protein CASSLGLAGGSNEQFF.